The next 23 T cell receptor beta chains were all read from a single sample in a study of glioma-infiltrating T cells after dendritic cell vaccination. Sequencing was performed with immunoSEQ multiplex PCR; in TCRdb, only in-frame clones are kept and a portion is missing. The sample has around 62,000 clones, roughly 80% seen once; the top ten hold over 8.5%. Sample: blood, taken before dendritic cell vaccination. These receptors all come from a human donor with glioblastoma.

This chain joins TRBV10-1 and TRBJ2-6; 7 bases map to TRBD1. This CDR3 is 18 amino acids long. The V and J ends lost 2 bases and 0 bases, in that order; junction bases with no gene match: 7. Germline CDR1 is WNHNN and CDR2 is SYGVQD (reference sequence). The CDR3 sequence: CASSETQQGTSGANVLTF. The CDR3 bases are TGCGCCAGCAGTGAGACTCAACAGGGGACCTCTGGGGCCAACGTCCTGACTTTC.

The V call is TRBV7-9, the J call TRBJ2-7; 10 nucleotides agree with TRBD1. The germline V gene has CDR1 SEHNR and CDR2 FQNEAQ (reference sequence). The CDR3 is 16 amino acids. Unmatched junction bases numbered 9, after V lost 2 bases and J lost 5 bases. Here the CDR3 reads CASSLMALGQGNEQYF. CDR3 bases: TGTGCCAGCAGCTTAATGGCCTTGGGACAGGGGAACGAGCAGTACTTC.

The V gene is TRBV5-1, the J gene TRBJ2-7, with TRBD1 matching over 9 bases. J lost 2 bases, V lost 6 bases, and 6 bases had no gene match. Per germline, CDR1 SGHRS and CDR2 YFSETQ. The CDR3 extends over 14 amino acids. The chain's CDR3 is CASTGTGQPYEQYF. The CDR3 DNA reads TGCGCCAGCACCGGGACAGGGCAACCCTACGAGCAGTACTTC. Supplemented by reference TRBV5-1 and TRBJ2-7, the full variable domain reads KAGVTQTPRYLIKTRGQQVTLSCSPISGHRSVSWYQQTPGQGLQFLFEYFSETQRNKGNFPGRFSGRQFSNSRSEMNVSTLELGDSALYLCASTGTGQPYEQYFGPGTRLTVT.

The chain uses TRBV5-7 and TRBJ1-2; no definite D call. TRBV5-7 is recorded as an ORF, its role being uncertain. V was clipped by 0 bases and J by 4 bases, with 16 bases between them. CDR3 length: 16 amino acids. The CDR3 nucleotides are TGTGCCAGCAGCTTGGGGGTCCTGGGCCTTCTCTATGGCTACACCTTC. This sequence encodes CASSLGVLGLLYGYTF.

This clone was seen a single time. The rearrangement uses TRBV7-6 and TRBJ2-3, with 8 nucleotides matching TRBD2. CDR1 and CDR2 from the germline V gene are SGHVS and FNYEAQ. V lost 5 bases and J lost 11; bases outside the gene matches: 12. CDR3 length: 14 amino acids. The CDR3 nucleotides are TGTGCCAGCAGCCCCCGGGGTAGCGGGGATGAGCAGTATTTT. The encoded protein is CASSPRGSGDEQYF.

V gene TRBV6-1 combines with J gene TRBJ2-3, with D possibly TRBD2 on 5 matching bases. The CDR3 has 14 amino acids. Germline values: CDR1 MNHNS, CDR2 SASEGT. With 2 bases removed from V and 4 bases from J, the gap between germline ends came to 10 bases. The CDR3 nucleotides are TGTGCCAGCAGTGAACGGGGTGACGCAGATACGCAGTATTTT. Amino acids: CASSERGDADTQYF.

This CDR3 is CASRSSKISDGYTF. Written as DNA, the CDR3 is TGTGCCAGCAGGAGTTCAAAAATTTCGGATGGCTACACCTTC. V is TRBV28 and J is TRBJ1-2; no clear D gene. Trimming stripped 6 bases from V and 6 bases from J, with 17 bases between. Germline CDR1 is MDHEN and CDR2 is SYDVKM. The CDR3 extends over 14 amino acids.

This clone has a handful of counts. The V gene is TRBV2, the J gene TRBJ2-7; D is perhaps TRBD1 (5 bases). Trimming cost V 5 bases and J 6 bases, with 8 bases left between them. CDR3 length equals 11 residues. Germline V lookup: CDR1 SNHLY, CDR2 FYNNEI. The CDR3 DNA reads TGTGCCAGCAGTAGGCAGGGCGAGCAGTACTTC. Amino acids: CASSRQGEQYF. The full variable domain, its missing parts supplied by reference TRBV2 and TRBJ2-7, is EPEVTQTPSHQVTQMGQEVILRCVPISNHLYFYWYRQILGQKVEFLVSFYNNEISEKSEIFDDQFSVERPDGSNFTLKIRSTKLEDSAMYFCASSRQGEQYFGPGTRLTVT.

The CDR3: CASSLGRHQETQYF. The CDR3 nucleotides read TGTGCCAGCAGCTTAGGGCGGCATCAAGAGACCCAGTACTTC. The rearrangement links TRBV7-2 to TRBJ2-5; D is undetermined. Trimming cost V 1 base and J 2 bases, with 8 bases left between them. Germline CDR1 is SGHTA and CDR2 is FQGNSA. The CDR3 extends over 14 amino acids.

This chain joins TRBV6-5 and TRBJ2-2, with no clear D. The germline V and J ends were trimmed by 0 bases and 5 bases, with 7 bases remaining between them. CDR1 is MNHEY, CDR2 SVGAGI, per germline. The CDR3 sequence is 14 residues long. CDR3 in DNA: TGTGCCAGCAGTTACTCCGGAGTTACCGGGGAGCTGTTTTTT. It translates to CASSYSGVTGELFF.

The CDR3 region has the DNA TGTGCCAGCAGTTACTCCGACATGGGGACTGGTGAAAAACTGTTTTTT. Translation gives CASSYSDMGTGEKLFF. This rearrangement joins TRBV6-5 to TRBJ1-4, with TRBD1 as a possible D gene (5 bases). V lost 0 bases, J lost 7 bases, and 15 bases lay in between. This CDR3 comprises 16 residues. Germline V CDR1 and CDR2: MNHEY, SVGAGI.

V usage is TRBV4-1 and J usage is TRBJ2-1; 11 nucleotides line up with TRBD2. The germline CDR1 and CDR2 sequences are MGHRA and YSYEKL. J gave up 7 bases and V 3 bases, and 11 bases lay outside the gene matches. The CDR3 is 17 amino acids. CDR3 sequence: CASSHANVAGGKNEQFF. The CDR3 DNA follows: TGCGCCAGCAGCCATGCAAATGTAGCGGGGGGGAAAAATGAGCAGTTCTTC.

The chain recombines TRBV7-9 with TRBJ2-3, with D perhaps TRBD2 (6 bases). There are 13 residues in the CDR3. V lost 4 bases and J 6 bases, leaving 11 bases between the germline ends. In germline, CDR1 is SEHNR, CDR2 FQNEAQ (reference sequence). CDR3 sequence reads: CASSSGLLDTQYF. The CDR3 nucleotides read TGTGCCAGCAGCTCGGGACTGTTGGATACGCAGTATTTT.

The rearrangement joins TRBV11-3 to TRBJ2-5; 8 bases line up with TRBD1. The germline CDR1 and CDR2 sequences are SGHNT and YENEEA. This CDR3 has 15 amino acids. Trimming took 1 base from V and 5 from J; bases not matched to a gene: 6. The CDR3 reads CASSLGAGGRETQYF. CDR3 bases: TGTGCCAGCAGCTTAGGGGCAGGGGGCCGGGAGACCCAGTACTTC.

This rearrangement joins TRBV19 to TRBJ1-3, with D unclear. The CDR3 is 16 amino acids. V was clipped by 5 bases and J by 2 bases, with 16 bases between them. Germline lookup yields CDR1 LNHDA and CDR2 SQIVND (reference sequence). In DNA form, the CDR3 reads TGTGCCAGTAGTTTGAGTGGGAGAAGAGCTGGAAACACCATATATTTT. Translating it yields CASSLSGRRAGNTIYF.

Regarding this clone: Other DNA sequences from this sample encode an identical CDR3 as well. J is TRBJ1-1 and V is TRBV7-8; 10 nucleotides match TRBD1. The J segment lost 4 bases and the V segment lost 5 bases, leaving 10 bases of the junction unmatched. This CDR3 has 16 amino acids. In germline, CDR1 is SGHVS, CDR2 FQNEAQ. CDR3: CASSELTGTGVTEAFF. In DNA, the CDR3 is TGTGCCAGCAGCGAACTCACCGGGACAGGGGTCACTGAAGCTTTCTTT.

Of note for this clone: The sample carries other DNA sequences with the same CDR3. This chain links TRBV7-9 with TRBJ1-1, with 8 bases that match TRBD1. The junction had 8 bases not matched to a gene; V was cut back by 6 bases and J by 2 bases. The CDR3 has 15 residues. The germline V gene encodes CDR1 SEHNR and CDR2 FQNEAQ (reference sequence). CDR3 loop: CASSRDDRGNTEAFF. DNA of the CDR3: TGTGCCAGCAGTCGAGACGACAGGGGCAACACTGAAGCTTTCTTT.

V usage is TRBV10-2 and J usage is TRBJ2-1, with 10 bases matching TRBD1. The V segment lost 6 bases and the J segment 4 bases; nucleotides outside the gene matches: 3. This CDR3 is 14 amino acids long. Germline V gives CDR1 WSHSY, CDR2 SAAADI. The CDR3 is CASRGQGWYNEQFF. CDR3 bases: TGCGCCAGCAGGGGACAGGGGTGGTACAATGAGCAGTTCTTC.

The chain links TRBV7-9 to TRBJ1-2, with TRBD1 matching 7 bases. The CDR3 length is 12 residues. Germline CDR1 SEHNR, CDR2 FQNEAQ (reference sequence). J lost 8 bases, V lost 6 bases, and 6 bases had no gene match. The CDR3 region is CASSGTGEGYTF. CDR3 DNA: TGTGCCAGCAGTGGTACAGGGGAAGGCTACACCTTC.

CDR3 DNA sequence: TGTGCCAGCAGCTCTCAGCGGGAGACCCAGTACTTC. The encoded protein is CASSSQRETQYF. The rearrangement links TRBV11-2 to TRBJ2-5, with D tentatively TRBD2 (5 bases). Trimming took off 4 bases at V and 5 bases at J, with 8 bases between the two ends. CDR1 is SGHAT, CDR2 FQNNGV, per germline. The CDR3 has 12 residues.

The chain recombines TRBV19 with TRBJ2-7; D may be TRBD1 (6 bases). This CDR3 is 14 amino acids long. Trimming left V 0 bases short and J 2 bases short, with 8 bases between. The V gene's germline CDR1 is LNHDA and CDR2 SQIVND (reference sequence). The DNA for the CDR3 is TGTGCCAGTAGTATAGAACAGGGCCCCTACGAGCAGTACTTC. Translation gives CASSIEQGPYEQYF. Using reference TRBV19 and TRBJ2-7 for the parts outside the CDR3, the full variable domain is DGGITQSPKYLFRKEGQNVTLSCEQNLNHDAMYWYRQDPGQGLRLIYYSQIVNDFQKGDIAEGYSVSREKKESFPLTVTSAQKNPTAFYLCASSIEQGPYEQYFGPGTRLTVT.

The chain couples TRBV27 to TRBJ2-7; TRBD1 matches at 9 bases. V shed 5 bases and J 3 bases; nucleotides not matched to a gene: 2. Germline assignment: CDR1 MNHEY and CDR2 SMNVEV (reference sequence). The CDR3 length is 13 residues. CDR3 DNA: TGTGCCAGCAGTGGGGACAGGGACTACGAGCAGTACTTC. Translated: CASSGDRDYEQYF.

The chain links TRBV4-2 to TRBJ2-7, with 7 positions matching TRBD2. The CDR3 consists of 14 residues. Trimming took 5 bases from V and 0 from J; bases not matched to a gene: 4. CDR1 and CDR2 from the germline V gene are LGHNA and YNFKEQ. The CDR3 is CASSLAGNSYEQYF. DNA for the CDR3: TGTGCCAGCAGCTTAGCGGGCAACTCCTACGAGCAGTACTTC.